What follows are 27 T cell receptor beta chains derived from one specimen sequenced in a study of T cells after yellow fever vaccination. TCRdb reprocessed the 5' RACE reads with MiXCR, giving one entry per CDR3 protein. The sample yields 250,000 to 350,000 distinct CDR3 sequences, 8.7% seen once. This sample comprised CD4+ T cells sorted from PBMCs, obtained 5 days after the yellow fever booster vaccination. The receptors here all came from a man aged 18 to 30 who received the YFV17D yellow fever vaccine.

CDR3 nucleotide sequence: TGTGCCAGCAGACAGGCAGGAGGGGCCAACGTCCTGACTTTC. Translating it yields CASRQAGGANVLTF. The chain links TRBV7-2 to TRBJ2-6, with a tentative D call TRBD1 (5 bases). This CDR3 has 14 residues. From germline, CDR1 is SGHTA and CDR2 FQGNSA. V dropped 6 bases and J dropped 4 bases, with 10 bases sitting between them.

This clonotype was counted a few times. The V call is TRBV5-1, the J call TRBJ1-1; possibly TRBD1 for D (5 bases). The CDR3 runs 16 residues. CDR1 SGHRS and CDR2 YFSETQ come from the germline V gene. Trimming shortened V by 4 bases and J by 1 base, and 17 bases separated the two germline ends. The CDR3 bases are TGCGCCAGCAGCAAGTCCTCGGGGGTAACGAACACTGAAGCTTTCTTT. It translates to CASSKSSGVTNTEAFF.

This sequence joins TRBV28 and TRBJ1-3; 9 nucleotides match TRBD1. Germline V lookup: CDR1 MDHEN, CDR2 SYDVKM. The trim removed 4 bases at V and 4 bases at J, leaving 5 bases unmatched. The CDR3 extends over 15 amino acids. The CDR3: CASSSHGTGGNTIYF. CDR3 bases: TGTGCCAGCAGTTCGCACGGGACAGGGGGAAACACCATATATTTT.

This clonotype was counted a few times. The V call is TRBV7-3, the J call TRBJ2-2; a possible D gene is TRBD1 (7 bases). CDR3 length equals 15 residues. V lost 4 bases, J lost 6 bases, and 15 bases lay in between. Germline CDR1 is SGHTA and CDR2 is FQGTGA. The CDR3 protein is CASSYQRGTAGELFF. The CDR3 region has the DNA TGTGCCAGCAGCTACCAACGCGGGACAGCCGGGGAGCTGTTTTTT.

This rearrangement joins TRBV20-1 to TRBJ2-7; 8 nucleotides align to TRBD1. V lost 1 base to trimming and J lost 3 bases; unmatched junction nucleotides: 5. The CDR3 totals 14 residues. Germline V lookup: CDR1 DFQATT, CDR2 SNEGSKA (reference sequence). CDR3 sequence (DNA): TGCAGTGCTAGAGGTGGACAGGGAATCTACGAGCAGTACTTC. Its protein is CSARGGQGIYEQYF.

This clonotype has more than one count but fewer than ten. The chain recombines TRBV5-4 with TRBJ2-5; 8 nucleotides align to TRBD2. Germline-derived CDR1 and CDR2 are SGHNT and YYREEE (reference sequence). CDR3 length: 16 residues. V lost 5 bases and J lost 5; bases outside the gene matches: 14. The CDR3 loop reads CASRSTTSAGEETQYF. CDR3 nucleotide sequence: TGTGCCAGCAGGTCCACGACTAGCGCGGGGGAGGAGACCCAGTACTTC.

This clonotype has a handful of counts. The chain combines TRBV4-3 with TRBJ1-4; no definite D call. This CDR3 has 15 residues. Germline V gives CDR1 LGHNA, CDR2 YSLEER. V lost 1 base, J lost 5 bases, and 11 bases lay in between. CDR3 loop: CASSQGVERNEKLFF. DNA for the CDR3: TGCGCCAGCAGCCAAGGAGTGGAGAGAAATGAAAAACTGTTTTTT.

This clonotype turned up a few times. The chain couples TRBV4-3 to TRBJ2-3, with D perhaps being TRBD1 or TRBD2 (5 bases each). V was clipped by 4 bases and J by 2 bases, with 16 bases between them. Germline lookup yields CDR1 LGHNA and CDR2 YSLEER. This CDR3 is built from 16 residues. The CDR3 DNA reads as TGCGCCAGCAGCCCCCGTGTGGGGGACCCCACAGATACGCAGTATTTT. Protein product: CASSPRVGDPTDTQYF.

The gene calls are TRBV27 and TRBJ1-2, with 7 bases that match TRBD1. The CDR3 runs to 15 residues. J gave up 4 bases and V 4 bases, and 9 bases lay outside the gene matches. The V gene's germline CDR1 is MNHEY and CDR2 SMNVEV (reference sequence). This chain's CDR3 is CASSSNRGLTYGYTF. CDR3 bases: TGTGCCAGCAGTTCTAACAGGGGTTTGACCTATGGCTACACCTTC.

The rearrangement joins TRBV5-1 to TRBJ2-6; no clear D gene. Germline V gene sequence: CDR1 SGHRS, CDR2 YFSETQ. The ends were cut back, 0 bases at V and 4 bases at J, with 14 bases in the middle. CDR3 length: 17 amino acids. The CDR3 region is CASSLVPTAAGANVLTF. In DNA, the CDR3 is TGCGCCAGCAGCTTGGTCCCTACGGCGGCCGGGGCCAACGTCCTGACTTTC. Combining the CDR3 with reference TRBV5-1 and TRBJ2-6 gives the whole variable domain KAGVTQTPRYLIKTRGQQVTLSCSPISGHRSVSWYQQTPGQGLQFLFEYFSETQRNKGNFPGRFSGRQFSNSRSEMNVSTLELGDSALYLCASSLVPTAAGANVLTFGAGSRLTVL.

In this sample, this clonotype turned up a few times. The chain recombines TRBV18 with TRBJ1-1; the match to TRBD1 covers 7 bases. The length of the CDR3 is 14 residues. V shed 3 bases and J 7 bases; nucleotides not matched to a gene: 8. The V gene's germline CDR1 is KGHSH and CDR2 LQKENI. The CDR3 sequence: CASSPGQGGYEAFF. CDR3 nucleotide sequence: TGTGCCAGCTCACCGGGTCAGGGGGGGTATGAAGCTTTCTTT.

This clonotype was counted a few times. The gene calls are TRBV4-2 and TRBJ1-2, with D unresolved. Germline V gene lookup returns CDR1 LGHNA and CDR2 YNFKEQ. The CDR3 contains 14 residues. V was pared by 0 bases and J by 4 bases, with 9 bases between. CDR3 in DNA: TGTGCCAGCAGCCAAGAGGAAGATTTCTATGGCTACACCTTC. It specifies CASSQEEDFYGYTF.

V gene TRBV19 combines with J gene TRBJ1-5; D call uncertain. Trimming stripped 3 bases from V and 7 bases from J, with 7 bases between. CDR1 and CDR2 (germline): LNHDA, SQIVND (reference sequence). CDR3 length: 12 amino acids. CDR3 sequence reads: CASSMVSQPQHF. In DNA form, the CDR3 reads TGTGCCAGTAGTATGGTCTCCCAGCCCCAGCATTTT.

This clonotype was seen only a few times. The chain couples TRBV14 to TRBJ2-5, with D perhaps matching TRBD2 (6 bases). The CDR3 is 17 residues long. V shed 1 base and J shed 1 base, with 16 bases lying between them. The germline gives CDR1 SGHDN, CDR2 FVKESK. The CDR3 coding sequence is TGTGCCAGCAGCCAAGCCGGACTCATTAGCGGCCAAGAGACCCAGTACTTC. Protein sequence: CASSQAGLISGQETQYF.

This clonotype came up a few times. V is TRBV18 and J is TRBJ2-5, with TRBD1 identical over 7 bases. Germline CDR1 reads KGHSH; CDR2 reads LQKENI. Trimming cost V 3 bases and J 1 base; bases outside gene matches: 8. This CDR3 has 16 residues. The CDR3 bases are TGTGCCAGCTCACCCGCCAGGGGGAACGGCCAAGAGACCCAGTACTTC. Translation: CASSPARGNGQETQYF.

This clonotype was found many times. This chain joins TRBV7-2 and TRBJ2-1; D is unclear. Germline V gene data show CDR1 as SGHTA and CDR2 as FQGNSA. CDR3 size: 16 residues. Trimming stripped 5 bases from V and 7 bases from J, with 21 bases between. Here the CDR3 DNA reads TGTGCCAGCAGCACGGTTGGGGATCCGACCATGAATGAGCAGTTCTTC. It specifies CASSTVGDPTMNEQFF. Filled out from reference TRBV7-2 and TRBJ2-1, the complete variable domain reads GAGVSQSPSNKVTEKGKDVELRCDPISGHTALYWYRQSLGQGLEFLIYFQGNSAPDKSGLPSDRFSAERTGGSVSTLTIQRTQQEDSAVYLCASSTVGDPTMNEQFFGPGTRLTVL.

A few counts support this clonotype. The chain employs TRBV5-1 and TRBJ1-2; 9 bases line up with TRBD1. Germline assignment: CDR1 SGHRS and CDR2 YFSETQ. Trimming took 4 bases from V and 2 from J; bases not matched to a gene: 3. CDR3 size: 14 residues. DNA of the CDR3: TGCGCCAGCAGCCGGACAGGGGAGAACTATGGCTACACCTTC. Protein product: CASSRTGENYGYTF.

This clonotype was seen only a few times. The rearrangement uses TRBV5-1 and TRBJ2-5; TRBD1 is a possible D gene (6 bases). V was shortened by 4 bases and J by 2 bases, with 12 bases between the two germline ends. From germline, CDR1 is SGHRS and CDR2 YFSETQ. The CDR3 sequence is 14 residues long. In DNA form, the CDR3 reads TGCGCCAGCAGCCCGGGACATATACAAGAGACCCAGTACTTC. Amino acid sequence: CASSPGHIQETQYF.

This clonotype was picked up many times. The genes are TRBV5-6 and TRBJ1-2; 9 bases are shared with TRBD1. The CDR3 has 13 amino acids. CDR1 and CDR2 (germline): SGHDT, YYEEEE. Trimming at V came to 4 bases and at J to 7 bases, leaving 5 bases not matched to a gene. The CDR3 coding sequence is TGTGCCAGCAGCCCGGACAGGGGAAGTGGCTACACCTTC. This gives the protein CASSPDRGSGYTF.

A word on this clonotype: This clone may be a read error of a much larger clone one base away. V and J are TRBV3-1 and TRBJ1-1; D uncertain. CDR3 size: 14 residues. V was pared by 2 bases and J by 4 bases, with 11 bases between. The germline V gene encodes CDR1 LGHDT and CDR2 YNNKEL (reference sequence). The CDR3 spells CASSQHLGGTEAFF. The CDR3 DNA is TGTGCCAGCAGCCAACACCTGGGAGGCACTGAAGCTTTCTTT.

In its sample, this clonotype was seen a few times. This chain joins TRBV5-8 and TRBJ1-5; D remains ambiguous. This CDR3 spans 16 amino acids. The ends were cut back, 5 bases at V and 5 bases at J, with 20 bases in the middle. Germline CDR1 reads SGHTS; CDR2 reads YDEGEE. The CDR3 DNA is TGTGCCAGCAGTCTCCGTTGGGTGGGAAGGGATCAGCCCCAGCATTTT. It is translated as CASSLRWVGRDQPQHF.

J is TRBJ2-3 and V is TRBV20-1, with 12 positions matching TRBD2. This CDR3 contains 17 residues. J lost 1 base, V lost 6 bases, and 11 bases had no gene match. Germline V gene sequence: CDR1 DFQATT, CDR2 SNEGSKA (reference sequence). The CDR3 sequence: CSAHSGLAGRGTDTQYF. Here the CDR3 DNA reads TGCAGTGCCCACTCCGGACTAGCGGGGAGGGGCACAGATACGCAGTATTTT.

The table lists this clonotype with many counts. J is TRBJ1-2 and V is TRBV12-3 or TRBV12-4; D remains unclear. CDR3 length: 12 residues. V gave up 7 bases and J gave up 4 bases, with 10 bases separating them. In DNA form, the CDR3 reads TGTGCCAGCAATTATGGGAGCTATGGCTACACCTTC. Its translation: CASNYGSYGYTF.

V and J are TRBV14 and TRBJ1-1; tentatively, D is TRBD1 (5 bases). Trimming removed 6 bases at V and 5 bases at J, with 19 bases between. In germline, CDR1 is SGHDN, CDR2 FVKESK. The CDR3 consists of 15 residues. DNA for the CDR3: TGTGCCAGCAGACTCTCGGGGGGAGGTTCGACTGAAGCTTTCTTT. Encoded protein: CASRLSGGGSTEAFF.

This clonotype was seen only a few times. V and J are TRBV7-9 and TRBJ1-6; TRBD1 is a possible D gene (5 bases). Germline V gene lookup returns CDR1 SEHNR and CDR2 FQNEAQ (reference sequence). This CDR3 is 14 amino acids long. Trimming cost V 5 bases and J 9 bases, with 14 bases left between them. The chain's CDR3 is CASSHEGFGSPLHF. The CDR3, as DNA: TGTGCCAGCAGCCACGAGGGGTTCGGTTCACCCCTCCACTTT.

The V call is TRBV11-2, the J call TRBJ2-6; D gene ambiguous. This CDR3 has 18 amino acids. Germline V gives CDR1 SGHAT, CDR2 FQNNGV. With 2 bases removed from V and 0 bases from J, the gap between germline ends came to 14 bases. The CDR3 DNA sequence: TGTGCCAGCAGCTTAAGGCCCAGAGGCTACTCTGGGGCCAACGTCCTGACTTTC. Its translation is CASSLRPRGYSGANVLTF. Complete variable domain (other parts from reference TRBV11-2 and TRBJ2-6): EAGVAQSPRYKIIEKRQSVAFWCNPISGHATLYWYQQILGQGPKLLIQFQNNGVVDDSQLPKDRFSAERLKGVDSTLKIQPAKLEDSAVYLCASSLRPRGYSGANVLTFGAGSRLTVL.

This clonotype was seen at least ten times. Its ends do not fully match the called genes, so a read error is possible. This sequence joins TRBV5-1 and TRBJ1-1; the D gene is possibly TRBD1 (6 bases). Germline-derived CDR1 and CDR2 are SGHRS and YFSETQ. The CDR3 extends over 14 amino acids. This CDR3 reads CASSLGQPNTEAFF. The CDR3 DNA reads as TGTGCCAGCAGCCTAGGACAGCCCAACACTGAAGCTTTCTTT.